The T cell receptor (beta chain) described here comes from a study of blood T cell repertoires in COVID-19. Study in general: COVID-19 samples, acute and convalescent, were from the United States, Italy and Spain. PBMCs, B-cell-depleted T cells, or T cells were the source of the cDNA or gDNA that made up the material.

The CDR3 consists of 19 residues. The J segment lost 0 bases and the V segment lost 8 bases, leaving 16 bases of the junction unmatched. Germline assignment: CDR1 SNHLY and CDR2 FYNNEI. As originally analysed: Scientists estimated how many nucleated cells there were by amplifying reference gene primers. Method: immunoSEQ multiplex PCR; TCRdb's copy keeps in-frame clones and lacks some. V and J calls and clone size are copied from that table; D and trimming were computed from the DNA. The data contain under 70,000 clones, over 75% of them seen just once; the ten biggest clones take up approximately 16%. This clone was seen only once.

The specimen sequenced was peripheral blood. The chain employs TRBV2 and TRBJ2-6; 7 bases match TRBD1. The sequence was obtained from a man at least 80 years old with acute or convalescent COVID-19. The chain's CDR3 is CASRPERQGLNSGANVLTF. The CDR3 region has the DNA TGTGCCAGCCGACCGGAGAGACAGGGCCTAAACTCTGGGGCCAACGTCCTGACTTTC.